This section outlines one T cell receptor beta chain sequence together with its context. The same CDR3 is also encoded by other DNA sequences in this sample. Trimming removed 2 bases from V and 8 bases from J; junction bases left unmatched: 9. Germline loops: CDR1 SGHRS, CDR2 YFSETQ. The CDR3 runs to 15 residues. Per the original methods: Quantification of nucleated cells was approximated via reference gene primer amplification. The data were produced by immunoSEQ multiplex PCR, yet TCRdb's version contains in-frame clones alone and is incomplete. The V and J calls and clone size were taken over from that table, and D and trimming were inferred from the DNA. The sample has approximately 300,000 clones, 84% seen once. This specimen belongs to a study of blood T cell repertoires in COVID-19. For the study at large: Both acute and convalescent COVID-19 samples were obtained from the United States, Italy and Spain. Nucleic acid was either cDNA or gDNA, and it came from T cells, B-cell-depleted T cells, or PBMCs.

Sequencing was done on a sample of peripheral blood. The chain links TRBV5-1 to TRBJ2-1; 8 bases are shared with TRBD1. This clonotype was sampled from an older person with COVID-19, enrolled during active disease. CDR3 nucleotide sequence: TGCGCCAGCAGCTTAACCGGGACAGGTTTCGATGAGCAGTTCTTC. It yields the protein CASSLTGTGFDEQFF.